This TCR beta chain was profiled in a study of cytomegalovirus exposure and HLA in healthy donors. Study-wide context: The 90 to 150 validation repertoires were produced on the same platform as the 550 to 750 repertoires of the first cohort. This was reported in a later analysis.

Sequenced by immunoSEQ multiplex PCR; TCRdb stores in-frame clones only, minus some. Of about 68,000 clones in the sample, roughly nine tenths were seen once. The germline V gene encodes CDR1 SEHNR and CDR2 FQNEAQ (reference sequence). Trimming pared 5 bases from V and 6 bases from J, leaving 14 bases between. The CDR3 is made up of 14 amino acids. A remark on this clone: Antigen unknown.

Study-wide results and limits: Confirmation was obtained in vitro that a few CMV-associated chains are specific for CMV antigens. It was reportedly the case that the classifier diagnosed cytomegalovirus status with high specificity and sensitivity. The listing of 150 to 200 TCR beta chains classed them as cytomegalovirus-associated.

The sequencing sample was made of PBMCs. The sequence derives from a man between 18 and 29 years old in good health and CMV-seronegative. The chain employs TRBV7-9 and TRBJ1-5, with TRBD1 as a possible D gene (6 bases). Here the CDR3 DNA reads TGTGCCAGCAGCCCCCACAGGGTAGGTCAGCCCCAGCATTTT. It translates to CASSPHRVGQPQHF.